The clone carrying this TCR beta chain was detected only once. The antigen is unknown. The data were obtained in a study of cytomegalovirus exposure and HLA in healthy donors. CDR1 is SGHTA, CDR2 FQGNSA, per germline. The CDR3 extends over 15 amino acids. V shed 3 bases and J 3 bases; nucleotides not matched to a gene: 3. Study-wide points: Sequencing depth across donors, presence/absence analyses assumed, was roughly uniform.

PCR used 60 Vbeta primers and 13 Jbeta primers. Method: immunoSEQ multiplex PCR; TCRdb's copy keeps in-frame clones and lacks some. This repertoire shows about 200,000 clones, roughly 80% found once; its top ten account for 1.5% to 2%. The TCR comes from a woman aged 18-29 years in good health and CMV-seronegative. The specimen was PBMCs. The genes are TRBV7-2 and TRBJ2-2, with 8 positions matching TRBD2. The CDR3 DNA follows: TGTGCCAGCAGCTTGGGACTAGTCGACACCGGGGAGCTGTTTTTT. It is translated as CASSLGLVDTGELFF. Full variable domain (remainder filled in from reference TRBV7-2 and TRBJ2-2): GAGVSQSPSNKVTEKGKDVELRCDPISGHTALYWYRQSLGQGLEFLIYFQGNSAPDKSGLPSDRFSAERTGGSVSTLTIQRTQQEDSAVYLCASSLGLVDTGELFFGEGSRLTVL.